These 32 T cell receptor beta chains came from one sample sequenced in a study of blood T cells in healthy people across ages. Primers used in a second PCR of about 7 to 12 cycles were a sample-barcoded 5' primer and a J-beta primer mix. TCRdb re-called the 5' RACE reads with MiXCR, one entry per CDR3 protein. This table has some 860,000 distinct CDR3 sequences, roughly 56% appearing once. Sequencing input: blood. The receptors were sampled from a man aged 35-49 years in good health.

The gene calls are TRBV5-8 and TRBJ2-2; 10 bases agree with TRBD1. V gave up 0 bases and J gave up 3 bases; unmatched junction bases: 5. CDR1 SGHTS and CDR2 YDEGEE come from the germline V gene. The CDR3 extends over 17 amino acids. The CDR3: CASSLASGTGDTGELFF. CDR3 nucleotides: TGTGCCAGCAGCTTGGCCTCCGGGACAGGGGACACCGGGGAGCTGTTTTTT.

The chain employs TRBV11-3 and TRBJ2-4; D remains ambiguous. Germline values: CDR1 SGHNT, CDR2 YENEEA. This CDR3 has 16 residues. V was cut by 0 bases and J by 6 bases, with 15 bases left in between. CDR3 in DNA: TGTGCCAGCAGCTTAGAGGGTCTTAGAGCCGGAAACATTCAGTACTTC. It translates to CASSLEGLRAGNIQYF.

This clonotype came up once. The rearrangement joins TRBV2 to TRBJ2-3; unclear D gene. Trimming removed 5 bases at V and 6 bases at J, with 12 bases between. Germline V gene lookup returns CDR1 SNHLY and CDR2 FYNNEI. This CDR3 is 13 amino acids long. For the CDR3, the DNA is TGTGCCAGCAGTAAACGACTTGGGGATACGCAGTATTTT. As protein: CASSKRLGDTQYF.

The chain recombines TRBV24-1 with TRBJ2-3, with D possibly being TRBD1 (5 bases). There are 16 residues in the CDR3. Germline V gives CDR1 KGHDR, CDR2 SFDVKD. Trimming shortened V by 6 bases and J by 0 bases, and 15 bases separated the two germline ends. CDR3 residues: CATSRARQTSTDTQYF. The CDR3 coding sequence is TGTGCCACCAGTCGGGCGAGACAGACTAGCACAGATACGCAGTATTTT.

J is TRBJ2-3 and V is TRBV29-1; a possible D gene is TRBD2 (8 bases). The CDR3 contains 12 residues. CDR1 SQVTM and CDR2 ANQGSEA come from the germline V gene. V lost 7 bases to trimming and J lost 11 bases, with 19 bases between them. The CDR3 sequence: CSAGGHRGEQYF. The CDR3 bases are TGCAGCGCGGGAGGGCACAGGGGCGAGCAGTATTTT.

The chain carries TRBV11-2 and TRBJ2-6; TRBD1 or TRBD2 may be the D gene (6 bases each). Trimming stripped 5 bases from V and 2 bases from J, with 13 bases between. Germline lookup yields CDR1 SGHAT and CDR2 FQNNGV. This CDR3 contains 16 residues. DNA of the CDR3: TGTGCCAGCAGCAGGGGGGTCGAGACTGGGGCCAACGTCCTGACTTTC. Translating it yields CASSRGVETGANVLTF.

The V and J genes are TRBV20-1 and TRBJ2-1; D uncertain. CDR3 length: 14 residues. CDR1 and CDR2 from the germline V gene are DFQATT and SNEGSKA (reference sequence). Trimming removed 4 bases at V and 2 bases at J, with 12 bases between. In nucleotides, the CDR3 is TGCAGTGCTACTATCGGGCCGCCCTACAATGAGCAGTTCTTC. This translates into CSATIGPPYNEQFF.

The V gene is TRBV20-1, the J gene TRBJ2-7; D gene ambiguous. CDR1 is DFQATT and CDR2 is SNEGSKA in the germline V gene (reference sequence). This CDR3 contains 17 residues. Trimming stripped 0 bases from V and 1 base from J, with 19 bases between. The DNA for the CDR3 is TGCAGTGCTAGAGATCTCGCTAGGGTGGGCAGGTCCTACGAGCAGTACTTC. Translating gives CSARDLARVGRSYEQYF.

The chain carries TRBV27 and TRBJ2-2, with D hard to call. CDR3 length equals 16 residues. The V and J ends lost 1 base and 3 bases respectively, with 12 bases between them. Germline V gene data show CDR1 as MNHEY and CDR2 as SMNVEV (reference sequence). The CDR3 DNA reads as TGTGCCAGCAGTTTATTCGTCGTGGGCCACACCGGGGAGCTGTTTTTT. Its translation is CASSLFVVGHTGELFF.

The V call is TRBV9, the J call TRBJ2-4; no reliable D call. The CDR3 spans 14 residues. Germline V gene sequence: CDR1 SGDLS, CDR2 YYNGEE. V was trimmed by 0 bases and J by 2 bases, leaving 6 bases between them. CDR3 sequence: CASSVDKTKNIQYF. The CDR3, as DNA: TGTGCCAGCAGCGTAGATAAGACCAAAAACATTCAGTACTTC.

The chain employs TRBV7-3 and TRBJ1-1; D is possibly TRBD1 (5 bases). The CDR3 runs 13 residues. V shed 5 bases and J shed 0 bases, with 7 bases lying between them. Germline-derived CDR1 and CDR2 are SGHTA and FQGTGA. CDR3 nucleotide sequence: TGTGCCAGCAGCATGACAGTGAACACTGAAGCTTTCTTT. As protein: CASSMTVNTEAFF.

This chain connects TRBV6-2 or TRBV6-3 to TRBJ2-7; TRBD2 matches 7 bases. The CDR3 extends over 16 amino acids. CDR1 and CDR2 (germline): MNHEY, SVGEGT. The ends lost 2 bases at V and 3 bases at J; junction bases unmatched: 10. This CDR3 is CASSYPRQAGNYEQYF. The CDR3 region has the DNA TGTGCCAGCAGTTACCCGCGCCAAGCGGGAAACTACGAGCAGTACTTC.

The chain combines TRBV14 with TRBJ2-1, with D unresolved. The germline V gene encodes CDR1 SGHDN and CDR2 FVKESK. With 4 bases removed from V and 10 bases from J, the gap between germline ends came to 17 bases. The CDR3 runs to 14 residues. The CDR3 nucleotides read TGTGCCAGCAGCCTTCCGGGTAGGGTCAGGGAGCAGTTCTTC. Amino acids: CASSLPGRVREQFF.

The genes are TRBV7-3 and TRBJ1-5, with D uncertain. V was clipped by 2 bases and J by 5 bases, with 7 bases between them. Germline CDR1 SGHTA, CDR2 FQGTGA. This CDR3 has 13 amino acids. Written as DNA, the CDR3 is TGTGCCAGCAGCTTAGGAGATGATCAGCCCCAGCATTTT. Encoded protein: CASSLGDDQPQHF.

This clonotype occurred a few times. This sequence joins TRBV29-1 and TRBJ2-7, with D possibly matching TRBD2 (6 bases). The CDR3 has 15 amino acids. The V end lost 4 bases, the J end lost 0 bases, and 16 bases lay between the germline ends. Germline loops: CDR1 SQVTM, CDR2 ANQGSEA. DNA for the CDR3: TGCAGCGTTGTCGGAGGGATCCGGAGCTCCTACGAGCAGTACTTC. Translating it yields CSVVGGIRSSYEQYF.

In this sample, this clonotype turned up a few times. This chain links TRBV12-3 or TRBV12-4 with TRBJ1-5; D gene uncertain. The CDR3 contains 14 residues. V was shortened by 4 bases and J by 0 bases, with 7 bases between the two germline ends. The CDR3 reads CASSSDISNQPQHF. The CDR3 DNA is TGTGCCAGCAGTTCCGACATTAGCAATCAGCCCCAGCATTTT.

CDR3 sequence: CASSPRSIGRAQEQFF. The CDR3 DNA follows: TGTGCCAGCAGCCCCAGGTCAATCGGGAGGGCCCAGGAGCAGTTCTTC. V usage is TRBV6-4 and J usage is TRBJ2-1; 8 bases map to TRBD2. Trimming at V came to 6 bases and at J to 10 bases, leaving 17 bases not matched to a gene. From germline, CDR1 is MRHNA and CDR2 SNTAGT. The CDR3 runs to 16 residues.

In DNA, the CDR3 is TGTGCCGCCCACCGGGACAGACAAGAGACCCAGTACTTC. Translation: CAAHRDRQETQYF. The chain is built from TRBV24-1 and TRBJ2-4; 7 nucleotides match TRBD1. The end of the DNA is better explained by TRBJ2-5, so the J call may be wrong. The CDR3 has 13 amino acids. The germline V gene has CDR1 KGHDR and CDR2 SFDVKD.

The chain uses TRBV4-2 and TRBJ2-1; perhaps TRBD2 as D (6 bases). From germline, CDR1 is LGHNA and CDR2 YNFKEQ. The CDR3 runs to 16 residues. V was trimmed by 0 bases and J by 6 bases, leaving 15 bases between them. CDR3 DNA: TGTGCCAGCAGCCAAGAGACTCGGGAGCCTCTCAATGAGCAGTTCTTC. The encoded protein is CASSQETREPLNEQFF.

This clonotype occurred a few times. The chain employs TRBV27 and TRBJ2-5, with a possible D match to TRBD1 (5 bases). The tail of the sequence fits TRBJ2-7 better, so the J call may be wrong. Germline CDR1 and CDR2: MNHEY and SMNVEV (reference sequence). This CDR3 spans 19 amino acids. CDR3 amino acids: CASRLITGAAQGFLYEQYF. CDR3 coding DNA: TGTGCCAGCAGACTTATCACCGGTGCCGCGCAGGGTTTCCTTTACGAGCAGTACTTC.

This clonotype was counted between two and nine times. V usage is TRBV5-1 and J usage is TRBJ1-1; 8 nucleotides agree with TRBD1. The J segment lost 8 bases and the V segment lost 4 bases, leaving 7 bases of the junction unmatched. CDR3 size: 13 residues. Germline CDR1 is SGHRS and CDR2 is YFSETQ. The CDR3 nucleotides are TGCGCCAGCAGCAACGCAGGGGGCGCGGAAGCTTTCTTT. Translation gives CASSNAGGAEAFF.

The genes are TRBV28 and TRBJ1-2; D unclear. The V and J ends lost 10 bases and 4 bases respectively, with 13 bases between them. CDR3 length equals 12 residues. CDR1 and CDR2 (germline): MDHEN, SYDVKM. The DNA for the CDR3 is TGTGCCACTGAAGAGGGTAGCTATGGCTACACCTTC. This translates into CATEEGSYGYTF.

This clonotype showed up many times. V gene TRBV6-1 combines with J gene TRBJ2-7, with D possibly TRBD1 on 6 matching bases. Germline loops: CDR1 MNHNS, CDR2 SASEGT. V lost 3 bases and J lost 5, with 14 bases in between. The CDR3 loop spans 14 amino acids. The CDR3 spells CASSDLGTPHEQYF. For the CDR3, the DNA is TGTGCCAGCAGTGACTTAGGGACACCTCACGAGCAGTACTTC.

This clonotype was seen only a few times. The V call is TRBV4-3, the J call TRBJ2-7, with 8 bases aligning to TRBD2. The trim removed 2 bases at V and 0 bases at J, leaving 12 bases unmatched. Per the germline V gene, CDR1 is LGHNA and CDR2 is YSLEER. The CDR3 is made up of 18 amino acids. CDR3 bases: TGCGCCAGCAGCCAATCCCTCAGGACTAGCCTAGACTCCTACGAGCAGTACTTC. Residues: CASSQSLRTSLDSYEQYF.

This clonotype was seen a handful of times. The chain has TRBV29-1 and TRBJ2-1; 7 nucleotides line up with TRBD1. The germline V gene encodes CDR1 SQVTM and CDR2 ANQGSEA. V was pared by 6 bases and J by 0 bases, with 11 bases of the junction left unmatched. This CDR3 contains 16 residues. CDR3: CSVVTMTGSSYNEQFF. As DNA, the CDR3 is TGCAGCGTCGTTACCATGACAGGGAGCTCCTACAATGAGCAGTTCTTC.

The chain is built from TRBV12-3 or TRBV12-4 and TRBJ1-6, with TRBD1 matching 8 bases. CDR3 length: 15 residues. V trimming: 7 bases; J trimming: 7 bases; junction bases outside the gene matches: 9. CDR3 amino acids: CASTLSRQGNSPLHF. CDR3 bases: TGTGCCAGCACCCTCTCCCGACAGGGGAATTCACCCCTCCACTTT.

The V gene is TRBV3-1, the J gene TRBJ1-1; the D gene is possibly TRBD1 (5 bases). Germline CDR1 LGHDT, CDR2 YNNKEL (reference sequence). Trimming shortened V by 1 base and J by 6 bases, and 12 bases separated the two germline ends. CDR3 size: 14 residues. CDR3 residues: CASSQGFRASEAFF. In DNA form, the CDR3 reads TGTGCCAGCAGCCAAGGATTCAGGGCGTCTGAAGCTTTCTTT.

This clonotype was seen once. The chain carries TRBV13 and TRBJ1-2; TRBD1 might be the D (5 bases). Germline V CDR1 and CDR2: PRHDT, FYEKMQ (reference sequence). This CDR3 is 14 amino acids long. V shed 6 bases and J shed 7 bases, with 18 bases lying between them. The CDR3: CASSPGFQESGYTF. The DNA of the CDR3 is TGTGCCAGCAGTCCAGGGTTCCAAGAGAGTGGCTACACCTTC. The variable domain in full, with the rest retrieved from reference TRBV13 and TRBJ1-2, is AAGVIQSPRHLIKEKRETATLKCYPIPRHDTVYWYQQGPGQDPQFLISFYEKMQSDKGSIPDRFSAQQFSDYHSELNMSSLELGDSALYFCASSPGFQESGYTFGSGTRLTVV.

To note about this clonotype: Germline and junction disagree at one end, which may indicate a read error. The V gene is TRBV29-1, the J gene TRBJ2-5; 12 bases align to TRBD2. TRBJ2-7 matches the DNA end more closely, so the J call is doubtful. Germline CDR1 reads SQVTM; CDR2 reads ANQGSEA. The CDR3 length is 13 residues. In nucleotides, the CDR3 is TGCGGCGTTGCGACTAGCGGGAGCCCCGAGCAGTACTTC. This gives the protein CGVATSGSPEQYF.

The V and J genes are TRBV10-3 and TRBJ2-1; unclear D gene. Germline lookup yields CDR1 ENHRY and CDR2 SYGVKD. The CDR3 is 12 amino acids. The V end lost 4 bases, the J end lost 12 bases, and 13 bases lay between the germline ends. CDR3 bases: TGTGCCATCAGTGGCGACTTTCTAAGGCAGTTCTTC. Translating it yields CAISGDFLRQFF.

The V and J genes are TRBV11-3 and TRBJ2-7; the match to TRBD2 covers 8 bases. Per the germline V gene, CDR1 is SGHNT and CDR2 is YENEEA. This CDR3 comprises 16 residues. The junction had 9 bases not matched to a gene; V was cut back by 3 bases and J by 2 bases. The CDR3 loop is CASSFWSAGGTYEQYF. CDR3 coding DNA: TGTGCCAGCAGCTTCTGGAGTGCGGGAGGAACCTACGAGCAGTACTTC.

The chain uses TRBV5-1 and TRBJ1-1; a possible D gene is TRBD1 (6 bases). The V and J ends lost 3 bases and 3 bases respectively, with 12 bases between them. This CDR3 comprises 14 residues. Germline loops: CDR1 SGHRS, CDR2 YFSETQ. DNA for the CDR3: TGCGCCAGCAGCTGGGAGGACAGTTACACTGAAGCTTTCTTT. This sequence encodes CASSWEDSYTEAFF.